The subject of this entry is one TCR beta chain. Its antigen is still unknown. CDR1 is KGHSH and CDR2 is LQKENI in the germline V gene. Between the trimmed V and J ends, which lost 0 bases and 0 bases, there was a span of 12 bases. The CDR3 spans 16 residues. The sample originates from a study of cytomegalovirus exposure and HLA in healthy donors. As for the study in general: Assignment to the Caucasian-associated ancestry cluster applied to more than 75% of the approximately 360 genotyped donors.

The PCR employed 60 Vbeta primers together with 13 Jbeta primers. Original handling: An analysis that came later counted some 81 million unique TCR beta chains, approximately 10 million shared. The protocol was immunoSEQ multiplex PCR, while the TCRdb copy is restricted to in-frame clones and leaves out a portion. That table supplies the V and J calls and clone size; D and trimming were determined from the DNA. The sample holds about 120,000 clones, roughly 65% seen once. Whole-study findings and limits: Several of the most significant clusters were apparently associated with common viral pathogens in a later analysis.

This chain connects TRBV18 to TRBJ2-7; D is ambiguous. The TCR originated in a man aged 35 to 55 in good health and CMV-seropositive. Input material: PBMCs. The CDR3, as DNA: TGTGCCAGCTCACCACCGGGTTTGGGCAGCTCCTACGAGCAGTACTTC. Translation: CASSPPGLGSSYEQYF.